A selection of T cell receptor beta chains follows, all from one sample in a study of cytomegalovirus exposure and HLA in healthy donors. Clones were sequenced by immunoSEQ multiplex PCR, and TCRdb holds only the in-frame ones, with some missing. Of some 150,000 clones listed, around four fifths are singletons. Specimen: PBMCs. The origin of the receptors is a woman aged 18 to 35 in good health and CMV-seronegative. The CDR3 runs from the conserved cysteine through the conserved F or W. The D gene is left open where the match is weak. Size is stated for part of the rows, as once, few or many counts, or as a class when the clone is expanded.

abundance	v_gene	d_gene	j_gene	CDR3nt	CDR3aa
NA	TRBV5-1	NA	TRBJ2-5	TGCGCCAGCGTCCGAGTCGGGGGTAACTTAGGGGAGACCCAGTACTTC	CASVRVGGNLGETQYF
once	TRBV25-1	NA	TRBJ2-7	TGTGCCAGCAGACCTAACAGTTGGGGGCGCGAGCAGTACTTC	CASRPNSWGREQYF
once	TRBV4-1	NA	TRBJ1-2	TGCGCCAGCAGCCAAGAGTCCAGGGCAGATGGCTACACCTTC	CASSQESRADGYTF
NA	TRBV6-5	NA	TRBJ1-1	TGTGCCAGCAGCGTCAGGAATGAAGCTTTCTTT	CASSVRNEAFF
NA	TRBV5-4	NA	TRBJ2-7	TGTGCCAGCAGCCCCCCGGACATCCCACCCTACGAGCAGTACTTC	CASSPPDIPPYEQYF
NA	TRBV2	TRBD1	TRBJ2-2	TGTGCCAGCAAAGGGACAGGGGGGTTGTCCACCGGGGAGCTGTTTTTT	CASKGTGGLSTGELFF
NA	TRBV27	NA	TRBJ1-6	TGTGCCAGCAGTTCAACAGGGTTGTCACCCCTCCACTTT	CASSSTGLSPLHF
NA	TRBV10-3	NA	TRBJ2-3	TGTGCCACGGGGGACAGCACAGATACGCAGTATTTT	CATGDSTDTQYF
NA	TRBV6-1	NA	TRBJ2-1	TGTGCCAGCAGTGAAGCGCTTTTACTAGGTATCTACAATGAGCAGTTCTTC	CASSEALLLGIYNEQFF
NA	TRBV5-1	NA	TRBJ1-5	TGCGCCAGCAGCTTGGCGGGGGGCAATCAGCCCCAGCATTTT	CASSLAGGNQPQHF
NA	TRBV6-1	TRBD1	TRBJ1-2	TGTGCCAGCGGACGGGACAGGGGCGGCTATGGCTACACCTTC	CASGRDRGGYGYTF
NA	TRBV7-2	NA	TRBJ1-1	TGTGCCAGCAGCTTGCGTTCTGTAACTGAAGCTTTCTTT	CASSLRSVTEAFF
NA	TRBV27	TRBD1	TRBJ2-3	TGTGCCAGCAGTTTAGGTCAGGGGGCCCCAGATACGCAGTATTTT	CASSLGQGAPDTQYF
NA	TRBV7-6	TRBD2	TRBJ2-5	TGTGCCAGCAGTAGAGCGCGGGGGGTACAAGAGACCCAGTACTTC	CASSRARGVQETQYF
NA	TRBV6-1	NA	TRBJ1-2	TGTGCCAGCCTCCTGCAGGGGCGAAGGGGCTACACCTTC	CASLLQGRRGYTF
NA	TRBV6-1	NA	TRBJ1-4	TGTGCCAGCAGTGAAGACAGGGCGCTCCCAACTAATGAAAAACTGTTTTTT	CASSEDRALPTNEKLFF
few	TRBV7-2	NA	TRBJ2-1	TGTGCCAGCAGCGAGGACAATGAGCAGTTCTTC	CASSEDNEQFF
NA	TRBV9	NA	TRBJ1-2	TGTGCCAGCAGCGTAGCTGAGACAGCCTATGGCTACACCTTC	CASSVAETAYGYTF
NA	TRBV7-9	NA	TRBJ2-6	TGTGCCAGCAGCCTCCGAGGCCTCTCTGGGGCCAACGTCCTGACTTTC	CASSLRGLSGANVLTF
NA	TRBV7-9	TRBD1	TRBJ2-5	TGTGCCAGCAGCTCCTGGGACAGGGATGATGGAGAGACCCAGTACTTC	CASSSWDRDDGETQYF
NA	TRBV29-1	TRBD2	TRBJ2-7	TGCAGCGCCTTCGACAAGGCCGGGGGGGAGCAGTACTTC	CSAFDKAGGEQYF
few	TRBV21-1	NA	TRBJ2-2	TGTGCCAGCAGCCAAGGGGAGGGTAGGAGCGGGGAGCTGTTTTTT	CASSQGEGRSGELFF
NA	TRBV29-1	NA	TRBJ2-7	TGCAGCGTTGAAGTCCAATCCTACGAGCAGTACTTC	CSVEVQSYEQYF
NA	TRBV6-5	TRBD2	TRBJ2-1	TGTGCCAGCAGTACCCAGGGTAGCGGGGGGCATGAGCAGTTCTTC	CASSTQGSGGHEQFF
NA	TRBV7-9	TRBD2	TRBJ2-3	TGTGCCAGCAGCTCGGGACTAGCGGGGGGGCTGCCCTACACGCAGTATTTT	CASSSGLAGGLPYTQYF